This passage covers 17 T cell receptor beta chains from one sample sequenced in a study of T cell clones after liver transplantation. TCRdb's table, derived via immunoSEQ multiplex PCR, lists solely in-frame clones and lacks some. Here the sample spans around 100,000 clones, approximately 79% being singletons. The sample in question was CD4+ T cells from blood, obtained around 44 months after liver transplant. The receptors here all came from a human patient who received a liver transplant. Certain T cells may be donor cells from the graft.

The rearrangement uses TRBV27 and TRBJ1-1, with 7 nucleotides matching TRBD1. Trimming at V came to 5 bases and at J to 0 bases, leaving 3 bases not matched to a gene. Per the germline V gene, CDR1 is MNHEY and CDR2 is SMNVEV (reference sequence). This CDR3 has 14 residues. DNA of the CDR3: TGTGCCAGCAGTGCGGGACAGCTGAACACTGAAGCTTTCTTT. Its translation is CASSAGQLNTEAFF.

The V and J genes are TRBV18 and TRBJ2-2; D possibly corresponds to TRBD2 (5 bases). Between the trimmed V and J ends, which lost 4 bases and 6 bases, there was a span of 12 bases. CDR1 and CDR2 from the germline V gene are KGHSH and LQKENI. This CDR3 contains 14 residues. For the CDR3, the DNA is TGTGCCAGCTCACTAAAGGAGAGGGCCGGGGAGCTGTTTTTT. Its translation is CASSLKERAGELFF.

V usage is TRBV6-6 and J usage is TRBJ2-5; D gene ambiguous. Germline V gives CDR1 MNHNY, CDR2 SVGAGI (reference sequence). The V end lost 4 bases, the J end lost 2 bases, and 8 bases lay between the germline ends. The CDR3 loop spans 13 amino acids. CDR3 protein: CASSSYMQETQYF. In nucleotides, the CDR3 is TGTGCCAGCAGTTCCTATATGCAAGAGACCCAGTACTTC.

The CDR3, as DNA: TGTGCCAGCAGCTTTAGCAATGAGCAGTTCTTC. Its protein is CASSFSNEQFF. The chain carries TRBV5-4 and TRBJ2-1; unclear D gene. The V gene lost 2 bases and the J gene lost 6 bases, with 3 bases spanning the gap. The CDR3 is 11 residues long. Germline CDR1 SGHNT, CDR2 YYREEE (reference sequence).

The chain employs TRBV2 and TRBJ2-2, with D possibly matching TRBD2 (6 bases). CDR3 length equals 12 residues. V lost 6 bases and J lost 6, with 8 bases in between. The germline V gene has CDR1 SNHLY and CDR2 FYNNEI. The CDR3 DNA follows: TGTGCCAGCAGGCGGGAAGCCGGGGAGCTGTTTTTT. Translation: CASRREAGELFF.

The chain joins TRBV7-9 to TRBJ1-5; no clear D. This CDR3 comprises 14 residues. V gave up 4 bases and J gave up 4 bases, with 11 bases separating them. The V gene's germline CDR1 is SEHNR and CDR2 FQNEAQ (reference sequence). CDR3 in amino acids: CASSSQDTNQPQHF. The DNA of the CDR3 is TGTGCCAGCAGCTCGCAGGATACAAATCAGCCCCAGCATTTT.

This chain links TRBV9 with TRBJ1-2; a weak D match, TRBD1 (5 bases). The CDR3 extends over 15 amino acids. From germline, CDR1 is SGDLS and CDR2 YYNGEE. V was clipped by 0 bases and J by 4 bases, with 13 bases between them. CDR3: CASSVDWRQSYGYTF. The CDR3 nucleotides are TGTGCCAGCAGCGTAGATTGGCGACAGAGCTATGGCTACACCTTC.

A few counts support this clone. The gene calls are TRBV19 and TRBJ2-2, with 7 bases fitting TRBD1. Losses at the gene ends were 5 bases for V and 6 bases for J; bases not matched to a gene: 9. Germline CDR1 is LNHDA and CDR2 is SQIVND (reference sequence). The CDR3 has 15 residues. This chain's CDR3 is CASSLDRAVAGELFF. The CDR3 region has the DNA TGTGCCAGTAGTCTTGACAGGGCGGTAGCCGGGGAGCTGTTTTTT.

The gene calls are TRBV7-9 and TRBJ1-2; D is possibly TRBD1 (6 bases). The V end was cut by 5 bases, the J end by 10 bases, with 17 bases between. The CDR3 has 13 residues. Germline loops: CDR1 SEHNR, CDR2 FQNEAQ (reference sequence). This CDR3 is CASSPGTTRDYTF. The DNA for the CDR3 is TGTGCCAGCAGCCCGGGGACAACCCGGGACTACACCTTC.

The chain combines TRBV7-2 with TRBJ2-7; D may be TRBD1 (7 bases). Germline V CDR1 and CDR2: SGHTA, FQGNSA. CDR3 length: 15 residues. The ends were cut back, 2 bases at V and 2 bases at J, with 13 bases in the middle. The CDR3: CASSLNPGGTYEQYF. Here the CDR3 DNA reads TGTGCCAGCAGCTTAAACCCAGGGGGGACCTACGAGCAGTACTTC.

The chain has TRBV7-2 and TRBJ1-4; TRBD1 matches at 9 bases. The CDR3 consists of 16 residues. Germline CDR1 and CDR2: SGHTA and FQGNSA. V lost 6 bases, J lost 0 bases, and 5 bases stayed unmatched. CDR3 protein: CASSFRQGATNEKLFF. The DNA for the CDR3 is TGTGCCAGCAGTTTCCGACAGGGGGCAACTAATGAAAAACTGTTTTTT.

V gene TRBV7-2 combines with J gene TRBJ1-5; D perhaps matches TRBD1 (5 bases). Per the germline V gene, CDR1 is SGHTA and CDR2 is FQGNSA. The CDR3 is made up of 15 amino acids. Trimming took 1 base from V and 3 from J, leaving 10 bases between them. The CDR3 nucleotides read TGTGCCAGCAGCTTAGGGCAGGGACCCAATCAGCCCCAGCATTTT. This gives the protein CASSLGQGPNQPQHF. The entire variable domain, with the rest obtained from reference TRBV7-2 and TRBJ1-5, is as follows: GAGVSQSPSNKVTEKGKDVELRCDPISGHTALYWYRQSLGQGLEFLIYFQGNSAPDKSGLPSDRFSAERTGGSVSTLTIQRTQQEDSAVYLCASSLGQGPNQPQHFGDGTRLSIL.

The V call is TRBV10-3, the J call TRBJ2-7, with 11 bases identical to TRBD1. V gave up 9 bases and J gave up 5 bases; unmatched junction bases: 0. The CDR3 sequence is 11 residues long. CDR1 and CDR2 from the germline V gene are ENHRY and SYGVKD. CDR3 amino acids: CAMGQGDEQYF. The DNA of the CDR3 is TGTGCCATGGGACAGGGGGACGAGCAGTACTTC.

This chain connects TRBV15 to TRBJ2-1; a weak D match, TRBD1 (6 bases). Trimming stripped 0 bases from V and 5 bases from J, with 8 bases between. The CDR3 runs to 14 residues. Germline V lookup: CDR1 LNHNV, CDR2 YYDKDF (reference sequence). The CDR3 here is CATSRDWGHNEQFF. The CDR3 region has the DNA TGTGCCACCAGCAGAGATTGGGGGCACAATGAGCAGTTCTTC.

This rearrangement joins TRBV5-4 to TRBJ2-6, with D perhaps matching TRBD1 or TRBD2 (5 bases each). With 4 bases removed from V and 0 bases from J, the gap between germline ends came to 11 bases. CDR1 SGHNT and CDR2 YYREEE come from the germline V gene (reference sequence). There are 16 residues in the CDR3. The CDR3 DNA follows: TGTGCCAGCAGCCGGGACGGGGACTCTGGGGCCAACGTCCTGACTTTC. This translates into CASSRDGDSGANVLTF.

The gene calls are TRBV7-9 and TRBJ1-1; the D gene is possibly TRBD1 (5 bases). Trimming cost V 1 base and J 6 bases, with 12 bases left between them. Germline CDR1 reads SEHNR; CDR2 reads FQNEAQ (reference sequence). This CDR3 comprises 14 residues. The DNA of the CDR3 is TGTGCCAGCAGCTTAGGGGGGGATACCGCTGAAGCTTTCTTT. Translated, it gives CASSLGGDTAEAFF.

CDR3 sequence (DNA): TGTGCCAGCACTAAGAGTGAAGGGGTGCAGCCCCAGCATTTT. Amino acids: CASTKSEGVQPQHF. The rearrangement uses TRBV2 and TRBJ1-5; possible D gene TRBD1, 5 bases. This CDR3 contains 14 residues. Germline V CDR1 and CDR2: SNHLY, FYNNEI. Trimming removed 7 bases at V and 7 bases at J, with 17 bases between.